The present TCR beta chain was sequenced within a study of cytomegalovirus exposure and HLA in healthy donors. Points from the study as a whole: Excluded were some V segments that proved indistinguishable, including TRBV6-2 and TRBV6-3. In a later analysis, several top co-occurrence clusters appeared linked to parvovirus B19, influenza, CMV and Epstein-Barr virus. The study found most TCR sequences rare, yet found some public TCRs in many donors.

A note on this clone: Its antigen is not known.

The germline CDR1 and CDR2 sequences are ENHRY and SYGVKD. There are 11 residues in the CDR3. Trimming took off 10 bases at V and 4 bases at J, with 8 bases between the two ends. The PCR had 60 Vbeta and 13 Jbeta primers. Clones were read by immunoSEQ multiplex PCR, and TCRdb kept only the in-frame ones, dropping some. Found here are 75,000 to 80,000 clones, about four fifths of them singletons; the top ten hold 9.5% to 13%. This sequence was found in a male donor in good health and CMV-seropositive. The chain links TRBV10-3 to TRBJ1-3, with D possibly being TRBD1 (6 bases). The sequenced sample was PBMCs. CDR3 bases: TGTGCCACAGGGGCAGGAAACACCATATATTTT. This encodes CATGAGNTIYF.